These 14 T cell receptor beta chains were all obtained from the same sample, sequenced in a study of blood T cell repertoires in COVID-19 (dated by TCRdb to 2018 to 2020). Library preparation was by the immunoSEQ multiplex PCR assay. TCRdb limited this immuneACCESS table to in-frame rearrangements with V and J called. A share of clones is missing; checked studies link under half to unresolved V genes, and the rest is unexplained. For this sample there are about 120,000 clones; around four fifths appear just once. About 6% of the sample is in the top ten clones. Sequenced material: peripheral blood. These receptors came from a man older than 75 with active or convalescent COVID-19.

CDR3 sequence reads: CASSYSSAFPYEQYF. The CDR3 nucleotides read TGTGCCAGCAGTTACTCGAGCGCGTTCCCCTACGAGCAGTACTTC. The V call is TRBV6-5, the J call TRBJ2-7, with D hard to call. Trimming took off 0 bases at V and 2 bases at J, with 11 bases between the two ends. Germline V gene lookup returns CDR1 MNHEY and CDR2 SVGAGI. CDR3 length: 15 amino acids.

In its sample, this clone was seen once. V and J are TRBV3-1 (or the pseudogene TRBV3-2) and TRBJ2-5, with 15 bases that match TRBD2. CDR3 length: 20 amino acids. The V gene's germline CDR1 is LGHDT and CDR2 YNNKEL (reference sequence). Trimming removed 0 bases from V and 5 bases from J; junction bases left unmatched: 13. The CDR3 nucleotides read TGTGCCAGCAGCCAAGATACTTCCGGACTAGCGGGGGGGCGGCGGGAGACCCAGTACTTC. This gives the protein CASSQDTSGLAGGRRETQYF.

The J gene is TRBJ2-5, the V gene TRBV10-1; a possible D gene is TRBD2 (5 bases). V gave up 0 bases and J gave up 3 bases, with 11 bases separating them. Germline-derived CDR1 and CDR2 are WNHNN and SYGVQD (reference sequence). This CDR3 has 15 residues. CDR3 region: CASSESRVEEETQYF. The CDR3 bases are TGCGCCAGCAGTGAGTCCCGGGTGGAGGAAGAGACCCAGTACTTC.

A single count supports this clone. The rearrangement joins TRBV5-8 to TRBJ2-1, with a possible D match to TRBD2 (7 bases). V lost 3 bases, J lost 2 bases, and 21 bases lay in between. This CDR3 has 18 amino acids. In germline, CDR1 is SGHTS, CDR2 YDEGEE. CDR3 sequence: CASSSPTNGGQAYNEQFF. DNA of the CDR3: TGTGCCAGCAGCTCCCCGACTAACGGGGGGCAGGCCTACAATGAGCAGTTCTTC. Full variable domain (missing parts from reference TRBV5-8 and TRBJ2-1): EAGVTQSPTHLIKTRGQQATLRCSPISGHTSVYWYQQALGLGLQFLLWYDEGEERNRGNFPPRFSGRQFPNYSSELNVNALELEDSALYLCASSSPTNGGQAYNEQFFGPGTRLTVL.

The CDR3: CASSFKNTGELFF. The CDR3, as DNA: TGTGCCAGCAGTTTCAAGAACACCGGGGAGCTGTTTTTT. The chain carries TRBV28 and TRBJ2-2; D is undetermined. Trimming shortened V by 3 bases and J by 1 base, and 3 bases separated the two germline ends. The germline gives CDR1 MDHEN, CDR2 SYDVKM. This CDR3 has 13 amino acids.

The chain is built from TRBV7-2 and TRBJ1-1; D unresolved. The CDR3 covers 14 residues. CDR1 SGHTA and CDR2 FQGNSA come from the germline V gene. The germline V and J ends were trimmed by 5 bases and 1 base, with 11 bases remaining between them. CDR3 nucleotides: TGTGCCAGCAGCCCCCGAAGCGGGAACACTGAAGCTTTCTTT. Its translation: CASSPRSGNTEAFF.

The rearrangement uses TRBV5-6 and TRBJ1-1; 7 bases align to TRBD1. V dropped 4 bases and J dropped 4; count of bases not matched to a gene: 4. The CDR3 length is 13 residues. Germline V gene lookup returns CDR1 SGHDT and CDR2 YYEEEE. This CDR3 reads CASSRDSFTEAFF. The CDR3, as DNA: TGTGCCAGCAGCAGGGACAGCTTCACTGAAGCTTTCTTT.

There are a few counts of this clone. This rearrangement joins TRBV9 to TRBJ1-1, with D possibly matching TRBD1 (6 bases). In germline, CDR1 is SGDLS, CDR2 YYNGEE. Trimming shortened V by 4 bases and J by 3 bases, and 19 bases separated the two germline ends. This CDR3 comprises 16 residues. CDR3: CASSPALRDIYTEAFF. DNA of the CDR3: TGTGCCAGCAGCCCTGCCCTCCGGGACATTTACACTGAAGCTTTCTTT.

The chain employs TRBV7-9 and TRBJ1-3; possibly TRBD1 for D (5 bases). The ends were cut back, 3 bases at V and 0 bases at J, with 15 bases in the middle. This CDR3 comprises 17 residues. From germline, CDR1 is SEHNR and CDR2 FQNEAQ (reference sequence). In DNA form, the CDR3 reads TGTGCCAGCAGCTTTTTGGGGCAGACCCGCTCTGGAAACACCATATATTTT. Encoded protein: CASSFLGQTRSGNTIYF.

The V gene is TRBV4-3, the J gene TRBJ2-7, with 8 nucleotides matching TRBD1. J gave up 1 base and V 4 bases, and 3 bases lay outside the gene matches. The length of the CDR3 is 14 residues. In germline, CDR1 is LGHNA, CDR2 YSLEER. CDR3 amino acids: CASSRTGISYEQYF. The CDR3, as DNA: TGCGCCAGCAGCCGGACAGGGATTTCCTACGAGCAGTACTTC.

The chain uses TRBV4-3 and TRBJ2-5; weak D call: TRBD1 (5 bases). Germline CDR1 is LGHNA and CDR2 is YSLEER. The germline V and J ends were trimmed by 0 bases and 4 bases, with 15 bases remaining between them. This CDR3 region has 16 residues. The CDR3: CASSQDPGQVGETQYF. The CDR3 DNA reads TGCGCCAGCAGCCAAGATCCAGGGCAGGTAGGAGAGACCCAGTACTTC.

The chain carries TRBV5-1 and TRBJ2-3; TRBD2 matches 12 bases. The CDR3 length is 16 residues. The germline gives CDR1 SGHRS, CDR2 YFSETQ. J lost 4 bases, V lost 4 bases, and 7 bases had no gene match. The CDR3 is CASSPRTSGDADTQYF. CDR3 in DNA: TGCGCCAGCAGCCCACGGACTAGCGGGGACGCAGATACGCAGTATTTT.

The V call is TRBV27, the J call TRBJ2-7; D ambiguous. The CDR3 consists of 10 residues. Germline loops: CDR1 MNHEY, CDR2 SMNVEV (reference sequence). V gave up 8 bases and J gave up 2 bases, with 4 bases separating them. This CDR3 is CASGAYEQYF. DNA for the CDR3: TGTGCCAGCGGAGCCTACGAGCAGTACTTC.

This sequence joins TRBV4-1 and TRBJ1-1; 7 nucleotides align to TRBD1. In germline, CDR1 is MGHRA, CDR2 YSYEKL. The CDR3 length is 15 residues. V shed 0 bases, J shed 0 bases, and the junction held 1 base outside the gene matches. The CDR3 sequence is CASSQETGLNTEAFF. DNA of the CDR3: TGCGCCAGCAGCCAAGAGACAGGGCTGAACACTGAAGCTTTCTTT.